This T cell receptor (beta chain) appears in the sequencing data of a study of blood T cell repertoires in COVID-19. This clone was counted a few times. Method: immunoSEQ multiplex PCR; TCRdb's copy keeps in-frame clones and lacks some. The data show around 300,000 clones, with about 90% seen just once and about 2.3% held by the top ten. The J segment lost 7 bases and the V segment lost 1 base, leaving 3 bases of the junction unmatched. The germline CDR1 and CDR2 sequences are SGHVS and FNYEAQ. The CDR3 loop spans 14 amino acids. This TCR was recovered from a man younger than 35 with active or convalescent COVID-19. The sequencing input was peripheral blood. The chain has TRBV7-6 and TRBJ2-7; 11 nucleotides align to TRBD1. Written as DNA, the CDR3 is TGTGCCAGCAGCTTAGAGGACAGGGGGCGAGAGCAGTACTTC. As protein: CASSLEDRGREQYF.